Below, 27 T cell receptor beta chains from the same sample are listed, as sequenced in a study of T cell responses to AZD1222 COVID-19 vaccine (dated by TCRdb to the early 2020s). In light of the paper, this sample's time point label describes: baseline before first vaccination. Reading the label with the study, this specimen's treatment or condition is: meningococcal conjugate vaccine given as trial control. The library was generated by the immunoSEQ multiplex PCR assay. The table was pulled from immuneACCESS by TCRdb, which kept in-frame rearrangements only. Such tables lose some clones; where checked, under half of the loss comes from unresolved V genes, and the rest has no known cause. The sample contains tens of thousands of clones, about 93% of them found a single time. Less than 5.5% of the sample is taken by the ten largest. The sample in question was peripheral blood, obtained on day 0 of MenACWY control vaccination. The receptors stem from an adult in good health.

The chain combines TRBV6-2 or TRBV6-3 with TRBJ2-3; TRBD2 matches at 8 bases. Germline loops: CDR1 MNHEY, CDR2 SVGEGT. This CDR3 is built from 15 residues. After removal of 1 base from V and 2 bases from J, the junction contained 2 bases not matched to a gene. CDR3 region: CASSYFSGDTDTQYF. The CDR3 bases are TGTGCCAGCAGTTACTTTAGCGGGGACACAGATACGCAGTATTTT.

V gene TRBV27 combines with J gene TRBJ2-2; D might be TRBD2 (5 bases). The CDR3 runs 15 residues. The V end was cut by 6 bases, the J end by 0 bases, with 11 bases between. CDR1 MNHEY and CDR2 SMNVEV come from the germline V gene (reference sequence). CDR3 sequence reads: CASSGVSANTGELFF. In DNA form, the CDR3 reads TGTGCCAGCAGCGGGGTCAGCGCGAACACCGGGGAGCTGTTTTTT.

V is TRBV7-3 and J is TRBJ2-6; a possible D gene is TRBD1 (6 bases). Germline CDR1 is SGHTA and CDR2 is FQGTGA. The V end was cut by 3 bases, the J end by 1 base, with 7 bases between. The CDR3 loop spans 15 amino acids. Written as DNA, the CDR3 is TGTGCCAGCAGCTTCACAGGGTCTGGGGCCAACGTCCTGACTTTC. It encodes CASSFTGSGANVLTF.

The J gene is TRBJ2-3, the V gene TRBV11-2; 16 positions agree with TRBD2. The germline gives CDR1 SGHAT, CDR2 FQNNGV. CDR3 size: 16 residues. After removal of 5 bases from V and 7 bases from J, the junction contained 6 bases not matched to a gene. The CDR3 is CASSPGTSGGAHTQYF. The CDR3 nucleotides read TGTGCCAGCAGCCCCGGGACTAGCGGGGGGGCCCATACGCAGTATTTT. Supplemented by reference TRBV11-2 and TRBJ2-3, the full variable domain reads EAGVAQSPRYKIIEKRQSVAFWCNPISGHATLYWYQQILGQGPKLLIQFQNNGVVDDSQLPKDRFSAERLKGVDSTLKIQPAKLEDSAVYLCASSPGTSGGAHTQYFGPGTRLTVL.

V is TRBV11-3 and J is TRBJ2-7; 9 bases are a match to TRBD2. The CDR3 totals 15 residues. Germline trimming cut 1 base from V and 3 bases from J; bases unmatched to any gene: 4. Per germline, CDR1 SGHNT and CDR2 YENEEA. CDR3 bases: TGTGCCAGCAGCTTAGGACCGACTAGCGGCTACGAGCAGTACTTC. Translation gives CASSLGPTSGYEQYF.

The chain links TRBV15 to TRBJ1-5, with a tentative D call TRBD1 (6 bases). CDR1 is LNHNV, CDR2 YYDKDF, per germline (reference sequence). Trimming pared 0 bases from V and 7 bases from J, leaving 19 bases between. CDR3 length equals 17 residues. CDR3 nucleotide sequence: TGTGCCACCAGCAGAGATTATGGGGCAGGGGCCGGACAGCCCCAGCATTTT. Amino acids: CATSRDYGAGAGQPQHF.

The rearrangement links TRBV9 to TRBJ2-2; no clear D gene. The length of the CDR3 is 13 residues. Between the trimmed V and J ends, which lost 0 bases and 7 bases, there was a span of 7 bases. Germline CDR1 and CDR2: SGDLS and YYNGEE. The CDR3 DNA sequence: TGTGCCAGCAGCGTAGCGGCAAGCGGGGAGCTGTTTTTT. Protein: CASSVAASGELFF.

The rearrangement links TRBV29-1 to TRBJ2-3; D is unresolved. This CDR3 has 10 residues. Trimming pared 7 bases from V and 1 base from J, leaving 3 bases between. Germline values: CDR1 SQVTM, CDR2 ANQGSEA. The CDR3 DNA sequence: TGCAGCGCCGGCACAGATACGCAGTATTTT. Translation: CSAGTDTQYF.

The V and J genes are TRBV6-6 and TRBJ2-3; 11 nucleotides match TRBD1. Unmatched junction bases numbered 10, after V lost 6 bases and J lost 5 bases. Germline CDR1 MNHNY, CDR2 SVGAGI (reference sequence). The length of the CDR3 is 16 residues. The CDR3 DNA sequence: TGTGCCAGCAGACTTCTCGGACAGGGGGCAGGAGATACGCAGTATTTT. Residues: CASRLLGQGAGDTQYF.

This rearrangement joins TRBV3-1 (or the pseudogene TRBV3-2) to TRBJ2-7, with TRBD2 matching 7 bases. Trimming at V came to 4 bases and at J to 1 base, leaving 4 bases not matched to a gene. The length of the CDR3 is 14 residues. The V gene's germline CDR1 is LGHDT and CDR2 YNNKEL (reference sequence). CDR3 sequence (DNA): TGTGCCAGCAGCCCTCGGACTAGTTCCTACGAGCAGTACTTC. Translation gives CASSPRTSSYEQYF.

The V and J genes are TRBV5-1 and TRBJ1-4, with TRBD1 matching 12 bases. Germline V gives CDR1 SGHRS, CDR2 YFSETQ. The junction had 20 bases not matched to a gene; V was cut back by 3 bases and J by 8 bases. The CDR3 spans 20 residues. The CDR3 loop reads CASSSPLSGQGAIGQEKLFF. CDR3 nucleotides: TGCGCCAGCAGCTCCCCCCTATCGGGACAGGGGGCCATTGGGCAAGAAAAACTGTTTTTT.

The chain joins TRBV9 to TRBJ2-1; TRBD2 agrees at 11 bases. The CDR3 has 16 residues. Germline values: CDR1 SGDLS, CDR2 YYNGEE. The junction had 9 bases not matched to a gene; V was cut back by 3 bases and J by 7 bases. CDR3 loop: CASSGTGTSGGNEQFF. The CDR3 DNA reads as TGTGCCAGCAGCGGGACAGGGACTAGCGGCGGGAATGAGCAGTTCTTC.

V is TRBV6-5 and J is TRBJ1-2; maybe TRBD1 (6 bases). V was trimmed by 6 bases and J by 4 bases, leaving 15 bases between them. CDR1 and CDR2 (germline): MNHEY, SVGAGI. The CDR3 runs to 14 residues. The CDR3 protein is CASRKGQSFYGYTF. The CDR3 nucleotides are TGTGCCAGCAGGAAAGGACAGTCGTTCTATGGCTACACCTTC.

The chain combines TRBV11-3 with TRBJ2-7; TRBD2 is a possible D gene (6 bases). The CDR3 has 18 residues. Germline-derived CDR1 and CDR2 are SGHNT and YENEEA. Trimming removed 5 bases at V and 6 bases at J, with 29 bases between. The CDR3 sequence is CASSPSGGYLGGSTEQYF. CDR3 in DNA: TGTGCCAGCAGCCCAAGTGGGGGATATCTTGGAGGGAGTACCGAGCAGTACTTC. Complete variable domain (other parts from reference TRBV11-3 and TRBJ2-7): EAGVVQSPRYKIIEKKQPVAFWCNPISGHNTLYWYLQNLGQGPELLIRYENEEAVDDSQLPKDRFSAERLKGVDSTLKIQPAELGDSAVYLCASSPSGGYLGGSTEQYFGPGTRLTVT.

The CDR3: CASSIGLRAEETQYF. In nucleotides, the CDR3 is TGTGCCAGTAGTATAGGCCTGCGGGCCGAGGAGACCCAGTACTTC. This chain uses TRBV19 with TRBJ2-5, with a tentative D call TRBD2 (5 bases). This CDR3 region has 15 residues. CDR1 is LNHDA, CDR2 SQIVND, per germline (reference sequence). Trimming took off 1 base at V and 5 bases at J, with 14 bases between the two ends.

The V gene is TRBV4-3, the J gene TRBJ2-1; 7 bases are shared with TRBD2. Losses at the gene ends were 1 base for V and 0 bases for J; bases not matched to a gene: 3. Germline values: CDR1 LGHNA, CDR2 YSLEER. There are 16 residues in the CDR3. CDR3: CASSQGGGSSYNEQFF. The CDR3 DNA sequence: TGCGCCAGCAGCCAAGGAGGCGGGAGCTCCTACAATGAGCAGTTCTTC.

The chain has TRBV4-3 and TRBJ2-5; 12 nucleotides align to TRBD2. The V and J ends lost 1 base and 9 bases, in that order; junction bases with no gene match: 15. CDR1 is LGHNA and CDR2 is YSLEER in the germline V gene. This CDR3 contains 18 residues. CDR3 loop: CASSQGATSGGSGGAQYF. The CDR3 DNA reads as TGCGCCAGCAGCCAAGGAGCGACTAGCGGGGGCTCCGGAGGGGCCCAGTACTTC.

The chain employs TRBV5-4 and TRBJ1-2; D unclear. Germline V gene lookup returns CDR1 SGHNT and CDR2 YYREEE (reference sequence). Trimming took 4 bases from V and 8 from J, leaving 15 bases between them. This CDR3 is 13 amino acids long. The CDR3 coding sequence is TGTGCCAGCAGCCCGATAGAGGGATTAGGCTACACCTTC. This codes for CASSPIEGLGYTF.

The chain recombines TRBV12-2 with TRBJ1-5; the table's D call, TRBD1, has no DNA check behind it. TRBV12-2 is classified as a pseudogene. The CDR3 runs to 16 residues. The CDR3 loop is CASRLDFGTLNQPQHF. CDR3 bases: TGTGCAAGTCGCTTAGATTTTGGGACACTAAATCAGCCCCAGCATTTT.

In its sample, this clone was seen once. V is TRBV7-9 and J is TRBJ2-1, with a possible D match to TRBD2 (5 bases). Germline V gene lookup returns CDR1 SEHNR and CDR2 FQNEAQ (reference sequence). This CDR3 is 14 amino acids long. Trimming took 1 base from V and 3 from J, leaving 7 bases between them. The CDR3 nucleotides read TGTGCCAGCAGCTTAGTCGGGAACTACAATGAGCAGTTCTTC. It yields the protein CASSLVGNYNEQFF.

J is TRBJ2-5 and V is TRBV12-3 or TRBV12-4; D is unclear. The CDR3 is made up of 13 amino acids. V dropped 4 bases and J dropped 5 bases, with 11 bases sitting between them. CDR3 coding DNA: TGTGCCAGCAGTTACCCAGCTGGTGAGACCCAGTACTTC. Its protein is CASSYPAGETQYF.

The CDR3 reads CASSTQRLAGGDEQYF. CDR3 bases: TGTGCCAGTAGTACCCAAAGACTAGCGGGAGGTGACGAGCAGTACTTC. The chain joins TRBV19 to TRBJ2-7, with 13 positions matching TRBD2. The CDR3 runs to 16 residues. The germline V gene encodes CDR1 LNHDA and CDR2 SQIVND (reference sequence). V was pared by 4 bases and J by 5 bases, with 8 bases of the junction left unmatched.

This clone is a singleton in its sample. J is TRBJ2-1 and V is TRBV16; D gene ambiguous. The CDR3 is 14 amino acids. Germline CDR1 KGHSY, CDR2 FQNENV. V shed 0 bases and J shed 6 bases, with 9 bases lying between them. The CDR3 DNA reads TGTGCCAGCAGCCAATCAGGCGGAAGCAATGAGCAGTTCTTC. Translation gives CASSQSGGSNEQFF.

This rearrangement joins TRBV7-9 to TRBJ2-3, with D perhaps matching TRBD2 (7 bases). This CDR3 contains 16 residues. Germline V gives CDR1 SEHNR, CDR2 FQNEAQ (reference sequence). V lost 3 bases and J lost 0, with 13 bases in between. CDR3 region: CASSFGGGGSTDTQYF. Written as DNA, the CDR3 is TGTGCCAGCAGCTTCGGGGGCGGGGGAAGCACAGATACGCAGTATTTT.

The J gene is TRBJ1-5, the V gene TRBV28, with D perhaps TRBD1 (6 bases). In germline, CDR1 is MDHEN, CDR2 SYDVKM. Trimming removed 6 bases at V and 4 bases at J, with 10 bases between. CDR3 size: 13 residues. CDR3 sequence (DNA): TGTGCCAGCAGACAGGGAGGGAATCAGCCCCAGCATTTT. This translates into CASRQGGNQPQHF. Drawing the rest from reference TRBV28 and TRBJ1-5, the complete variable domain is DVKVTQSSRYLVKRTGEKVFLECVQDMDHENMFWYRQDPGLGLRLIYFSYDVKMKEKGDIPEGYSVSREKKERFSLILESASTNQTSMYLCASRQGGNQPQHFGDGTRLSIL.

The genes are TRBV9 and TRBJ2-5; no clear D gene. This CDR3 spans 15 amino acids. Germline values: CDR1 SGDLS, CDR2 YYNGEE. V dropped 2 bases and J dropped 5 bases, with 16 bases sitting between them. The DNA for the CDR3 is TGTGCCAGCAGCGTGTATGGCGAGGATGGGGAGACCCAGTACTTC. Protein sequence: CASSVYGEDGETQYF.

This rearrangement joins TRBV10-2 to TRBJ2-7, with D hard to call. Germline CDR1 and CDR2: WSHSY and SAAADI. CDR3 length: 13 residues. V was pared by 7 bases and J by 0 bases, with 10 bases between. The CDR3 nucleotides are TGCGCCAGCACTACGTTATCCTCCTACGAGCAGTACTTC. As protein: CASTTLSSYEQYF.